This TCR beta chain was observed in a study of blood T cell repertoires in COVID-19. Produced via immunoSEQ multiplex PCR; TCRdb's table is partial and in-frame only. The sample shows approximately 250,000 clones, around four fifths of them seen only once. Germline CDR1 and CDR2: SEHNR and FQNEAQ (reference sequence). The J segment lost 6 bases and the V segment lost 1 base, leaving 7 bases of the junction unmatched. The CDR3 extends over 17 amino acids. This receptor was obtained from a man under 40 with acute COVID-19. The V gene is TRBV7-9, the J gene TRBJ1-5; 12 bases agree with TRBD1. The sample consisted of PBMCs or T cells enriched from blood (not recorded which). The CDR3 protein is CASSLVGTGGLGQPQHF. For the CDR3, the DNA is TGTGCCAGCAGCTTAGTGGGGACAGGGGGCCTAGGTCAGCCCCAGCATTTT.